The T cell receptor beta chain under discussion was sequenced for a study of blood T cell repertoires in COVID-19. Across the study: COVID-19 samples from acute and convalescent phases originated in the United States, Italy and Spain. Sources were T cells, B-cell-depleted T cells, or PBMCs; the material itself was cDNA or gDNA.

The V end was cut by 1 base, the J end by 1 base, with 7 bases between. CDR3 length: 14 residues. Germline V gene data show CDR1 as SGHTA and CDR2 as FQGTGA. This clone was picked up one time. Authors' methods: Scientists estimated how many nucleated cells there were by amplifying reference gene primers. Assay used: immunoSEQ multiplex PCR; TCRdb lists only in-frame clones, some missing. V and J calls and clone size are copied from that table; D and trimming were computed from the DNA. The sample shows about 29,000 clones, roughly 90% of them seen only once. Specimen: peripheral blood. This clonotype was sampled from a human donor in a cohort sampled during active COVID-19. The chain carries TRBV7-3 and TRBJ1-2, with D hard to call. For the CDR3, the DNA is TGTGCCAGCAGCTTAAACCGGGATAACTATGGCTACACCTTC. Residues: CASSLNRDNYGYTF. The full variable domain, rest sourced from reference TRBV7-3 and TRBJ1-2, is GAGVSQTPSNKVTEKGKYVELRCDPISGHTALYWYRQSLGQGPEFLIYFQGTGAADDSGLPNDRFFAVRPEGSVSTLKIQRTERGDSAVYLCASSLNRDNYGYTFGSGTRLTVV.